The T cell receptor beta chain under discussion was sequenced for a study of CXCR3-negative and CXCR3-positive naive CD8 T cells (dated by TCRdb to between 2019 and 2020). Study-level background: In total, roughly 140 million TRB reads were obtained, which works out to roughly 1.5 +/- 0.3 million reads per library. Naive subsets from about 5 donors and memory cells from 3 donors were included in the TRBV-TRBJ cluster analysis. Diversity and physicochemical repertoire analyses were performed on approximately 10 donors pooled from two independent experiments. Beyond this particular receptor, the publication reports: Because CXCR3 expression was partially decreased after cryopreservation, freshly isolated PBMCs were used for most assays. Within the same donor, TRBV-TRBJ usage looked similar between naive CXCR3-negative and CXCR3-positive cells, but memory cells had distinct patterns. Compared with CXCR3-negative naive cells, CXCR3-positive naive cells had TRB CDR3s with higher hydrophobicity (lower Kidera factor 4), lower energy, and higher strength and volume indices. Because surface CD5, which is linked to self-reactivity in mice, was comparable between the naive subsets, TCR interaction strength was also inferred from TRB CDR3 physicochemical properties. Comparably high repertoire diversity was found in both naive subsets, whereas much lower repertoire diversity was found in memory CD8+ T cells.

The germline V gene encodes CDR1 SEHNR and CDR2 FQNEAQ (reference sequence). The CDR3 contains 15 residues, cysteine and phenylalanine counted. DNA was not recorded. For each CD8+ T cell subset, flow sorting was done in triplicate, and roughly 330,000 cells per subset went directly into RLT lysis buffer. Naive CD8+ T cells were defined stringently as CD45RO-CCR7+CD27+CD95- to exclude memory contaminants. Using standard density gradient centrifugation, peripheral blood mononuclear cells were isolated from buffy coats. Naive CXCR3-negative and CXCR3-positive CD8+ T cells were flow-sorted on a FACSAria III. Total RNA was extracted from sorted cells using an RNeasy Mini Kit. TCRdb shows the sequencer as NextSeq 550. The Human TCR Profiling Kit (MiLaboratory) was used to make UMI-labeled 5' RACE TRB cDNA libraries. cDNA synthesis used the entire amount of extracted RNA, and PCR amplification then used the entire amount of cDNA produced. Libraries were prepared in parallel with an identical number of PCR cycles. On the authors' methods: MIGEC and MiXCR extracted about 53,000 +/- 10,000 unique UMI-labeled TRB cDNA molecules per library, requiring at least two reads per UMI. An average of approximately 40,000 +/- 10,000 functional in-frame TRB CDR3 nucleotide clonotypes without stop codons was found per library. After downsampling to 5000 UMI-labeled TRB molecules per sample, diversity metrics such as normalized Shannon-Wiener and Chao1 were calculated in VDJtools. VDJtools was used to calculate clonotype-size-weighted physicochemical properties of the central five CDR3 residues, namely interaction energy, strength, volume and Kidera factor 4. TCRdb reprocessed the raw reads; every CDR3 protein sequence is a single record, and DNA is not supplied. These V and J calls originate from TCRdb's pipeline instead of the authors' own analysis. The sample table holds some 120,000 distinct CDR3 sequences. The biggest ten clones account for under 0.75% of the sample.

In the case of this clonotype: There is no known antigen for this receptor.

The chain employs TRBV7-9 and TRBJ1-1; the D call from TCRdb, TRBD1, cannot be confirmed without DNA. The TCR sequence derives from a human donor in good health. Some clones in this sample may be carry-over from other donors' samples. Sequencing input: naive CXCR3+ CD8+ T cells from blood. According to the study, the label for this sample's cell subset or site signals: CD45RO-CCR7+CD27+CD95- naive CD8+ T cells expressing CXCR3 (TNR3+). CDR3 region: CASSLLRTGNTEAFF.